The next 2 T cell receptor beta chains were all read from a single sample in a study of CD8+ T cells in alopecia areata. After isolation, RNA underwent reverse transcription to generate cDNA as the sequencing template. The protocol was immunoSEQ multiplex PCR, while the TCRdb copy is restricted to in-frame clones and leaves out a portion. The sample contains under 20,000 clones, none occurring once; around 33% lies in the top ten. The pooled cutaneous lymph node cells were sorted using several markers (CD4, CD8alpha, NKG2D, NKG2ACE and others). Input material: CD8+ T cells sorted from a lymph node. Receptors originate from a C3H/HeJ mouse with alopecia areata. The MHC haplotype of this mouse line is H2-k.

This clone was recorded many times. The gene names given are mouse names. Read coverage stops 4 residues before the CDR3 terminus; the germline J gene supplies the remainder. The V and J genes are TRBV13-3 and TRBJ2-1; D not resolved. Germline lookup yields CDR1 NNHDY and CDR2 SYVADS. V was clipped by 6 bases and J by 3 bases, with 4 bases between them. This CDR3 contains 11 residues. The covered CDR3 bases are TGTGCCAGCAAAGGCTATGCT. Protein product: CASKGYA. The entire CDR3 reads CASKGYAEQFF.

This clone was recorded a few times. The germline and genes are mouse ones. The CDR3 end is not reached by the read, which stops 4 residues before it; the germline J gene fills it in. V and J are TRBV13-1 and TRBJ2-5, with 9 bases fitting TRBD1. Germline CDR1 and CDR2: NSHNY and SYGAGN. The CDR3 loop spans 14 amino acids. The CDR3 protein is CASSADRGGDTQYF. The sequenced part of the CDR3 DNA is TGTGCCAGCAGTGCGGACAGGGGTGGGGAC.